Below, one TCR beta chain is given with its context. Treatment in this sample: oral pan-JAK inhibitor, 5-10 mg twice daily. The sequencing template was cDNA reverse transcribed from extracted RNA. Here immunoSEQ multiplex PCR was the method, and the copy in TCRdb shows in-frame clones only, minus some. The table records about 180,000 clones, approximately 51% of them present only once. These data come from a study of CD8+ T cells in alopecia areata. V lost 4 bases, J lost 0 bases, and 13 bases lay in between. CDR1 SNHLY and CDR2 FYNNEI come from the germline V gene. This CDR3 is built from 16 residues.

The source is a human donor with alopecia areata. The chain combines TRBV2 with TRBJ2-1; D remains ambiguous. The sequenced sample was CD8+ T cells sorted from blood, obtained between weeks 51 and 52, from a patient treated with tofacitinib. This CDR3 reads CASSVSSYTSYNEQFF. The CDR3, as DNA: TGTGCCAGCAGTGTATCGAGCTACACCTCCTACAATGAGCAGTTCTTC.